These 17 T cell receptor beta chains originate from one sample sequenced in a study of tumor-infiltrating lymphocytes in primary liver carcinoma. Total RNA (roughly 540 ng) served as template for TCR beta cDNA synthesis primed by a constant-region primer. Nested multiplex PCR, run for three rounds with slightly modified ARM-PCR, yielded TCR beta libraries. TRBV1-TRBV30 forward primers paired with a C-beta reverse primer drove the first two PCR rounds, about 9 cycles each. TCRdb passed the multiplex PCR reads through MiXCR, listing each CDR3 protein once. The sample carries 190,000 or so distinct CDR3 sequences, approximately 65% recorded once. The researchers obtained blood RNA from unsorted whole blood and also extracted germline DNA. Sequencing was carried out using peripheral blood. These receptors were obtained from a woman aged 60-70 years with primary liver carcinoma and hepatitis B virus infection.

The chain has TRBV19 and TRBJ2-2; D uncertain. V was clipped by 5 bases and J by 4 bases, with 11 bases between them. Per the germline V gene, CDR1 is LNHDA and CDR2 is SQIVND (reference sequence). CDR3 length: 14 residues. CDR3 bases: TGTGCCAGTAGTCCGCCCTACCCCACCGGGGAGCTGTTTTTT. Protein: CASSPPYPTGELFF. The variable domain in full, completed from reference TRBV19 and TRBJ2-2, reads DGGITQSPKYLFRKEGQNVTLSCEQNLNHDAMYWYRQDPGQGLRLIYYSQIVNDFQKGDIAEGYSVSREKKESFPLTVTSAQKNPTAFYLCASSPPYPTGELFFGEGSRLTVL.

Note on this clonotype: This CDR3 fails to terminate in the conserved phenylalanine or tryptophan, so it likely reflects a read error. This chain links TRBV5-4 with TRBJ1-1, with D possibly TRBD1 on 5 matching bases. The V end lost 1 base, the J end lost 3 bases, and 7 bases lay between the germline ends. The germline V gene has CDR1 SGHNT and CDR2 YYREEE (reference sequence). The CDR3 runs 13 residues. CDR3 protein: CASSLRGDTEAFL. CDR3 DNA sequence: TGTGCCAGCAGCTTGAGAGGGGACACTGAAGCTTTCTTA.

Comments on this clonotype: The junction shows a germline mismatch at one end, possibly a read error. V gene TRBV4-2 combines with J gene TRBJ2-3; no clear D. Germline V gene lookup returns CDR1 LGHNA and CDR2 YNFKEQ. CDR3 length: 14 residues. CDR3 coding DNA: TGTGCCAGCAACCAACGGCGCGGTCCAGATACGCAGTATTTT. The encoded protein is CASNQRRGPDTQYF.

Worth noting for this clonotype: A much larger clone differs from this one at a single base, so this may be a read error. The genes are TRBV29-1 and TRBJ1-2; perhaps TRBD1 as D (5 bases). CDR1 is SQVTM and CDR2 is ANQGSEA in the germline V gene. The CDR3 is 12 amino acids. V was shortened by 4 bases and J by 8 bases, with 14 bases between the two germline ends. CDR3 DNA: TGCAGCGTTGGGGGAGGGACCCGGGGCTACACCTTC. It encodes CSVGGGTRGYTF.

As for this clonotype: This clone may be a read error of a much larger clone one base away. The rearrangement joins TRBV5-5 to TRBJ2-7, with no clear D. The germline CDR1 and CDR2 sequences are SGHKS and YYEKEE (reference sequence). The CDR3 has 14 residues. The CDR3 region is CARSFGQSPTEQYF. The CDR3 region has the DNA TGTGCCAGAAGCTTTGGGCAGAGTCCGACCGAGCAGTACTTC.

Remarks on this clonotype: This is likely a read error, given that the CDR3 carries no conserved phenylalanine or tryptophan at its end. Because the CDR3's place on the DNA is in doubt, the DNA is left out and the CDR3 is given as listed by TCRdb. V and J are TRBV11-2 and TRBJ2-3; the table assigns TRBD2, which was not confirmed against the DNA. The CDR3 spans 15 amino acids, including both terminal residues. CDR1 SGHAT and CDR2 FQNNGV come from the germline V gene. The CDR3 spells CVSSLAGGEVVTQYL.

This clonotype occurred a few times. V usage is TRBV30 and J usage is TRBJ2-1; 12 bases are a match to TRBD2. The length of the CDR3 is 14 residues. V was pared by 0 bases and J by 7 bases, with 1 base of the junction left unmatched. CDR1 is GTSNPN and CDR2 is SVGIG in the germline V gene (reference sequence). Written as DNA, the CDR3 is TGTGCCTGGAGTGTTGGACTAGCGGGGAATGAGCAGTTCTTC. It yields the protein CAWSVGLAGNEQFF. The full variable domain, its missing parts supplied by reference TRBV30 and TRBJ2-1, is SQTIHQWPATLVQPVGSPLSLECTVEGTSNPNLYWYRQAAGRGLQLLFYSVGIGQISSEVPQNLSASRPQDRQFILSSKKLLLSDSGFYLCAWSVGLAGNEQFFGPGTRLTVL.

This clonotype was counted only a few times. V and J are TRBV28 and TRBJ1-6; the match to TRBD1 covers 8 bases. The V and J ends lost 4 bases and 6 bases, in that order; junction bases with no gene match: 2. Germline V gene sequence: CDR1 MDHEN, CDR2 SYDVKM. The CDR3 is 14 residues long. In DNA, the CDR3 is TGTGCCAGCAGTTGGACAGGGAGTAATTCACCCCTCCACTTT. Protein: CASSWTGSNSPLHF. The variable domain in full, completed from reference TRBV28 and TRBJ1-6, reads DVKVTQSSRYLVKRTGEKVFLECVQDMDHENMFWYRQDPGLGLRLIYFSYDVKMKEKGDIPEGYSVSREKKERFSLILESASTNQTSMYLCASSWTGSNSPLHFGNGTRLTVT.

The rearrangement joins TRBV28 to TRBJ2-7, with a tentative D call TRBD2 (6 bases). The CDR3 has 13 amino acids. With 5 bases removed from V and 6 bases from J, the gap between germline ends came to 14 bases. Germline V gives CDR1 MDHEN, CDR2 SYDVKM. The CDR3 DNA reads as TGTGCCAGCAGTCCCCCAGGGAGGAGCGAGCAGTACTTC. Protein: CASSPPGRSEQYF.

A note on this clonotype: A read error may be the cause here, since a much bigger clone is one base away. CDR3 sequence reads: CASIQDLGGEYGYTF. Written as DNA, the CDR3 is TGCGCCAGCATCCAAGATTTGGGGGGGGAGTATGGCTACACCTTC. The chain carries TRBV4-1 and TRBJ1-2, with D perhaps TRBD1 (5 bases). The CDR3 runs 15 residues. Germline CDR1 MGHRA, CDR2 YSYEKL.

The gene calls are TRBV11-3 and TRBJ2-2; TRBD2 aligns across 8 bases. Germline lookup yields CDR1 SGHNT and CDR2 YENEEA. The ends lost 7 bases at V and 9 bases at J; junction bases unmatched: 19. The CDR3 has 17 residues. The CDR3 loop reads CASISGLVGGPGWELFF. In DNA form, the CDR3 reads TGTGCCAGCATCTCGGGACTAGTGGGAGGGCCCGGCTGGGAGCTGTTTTTT.

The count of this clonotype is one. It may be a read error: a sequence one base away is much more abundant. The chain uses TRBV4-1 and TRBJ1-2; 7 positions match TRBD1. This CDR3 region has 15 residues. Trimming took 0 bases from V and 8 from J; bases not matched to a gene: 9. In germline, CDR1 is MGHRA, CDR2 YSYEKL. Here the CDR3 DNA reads TGCGCCAGCAGCCAAGATACCACAGGGGTTTCCGGCTACACCTTC. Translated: CASSQDTTGVSGYTF.

CDR3 coding DNA: TGCGCCAGCAGCCAAGATCCGGGACTAGCGGTGAGAGGCACAGATACGCAGTATTTT. Its translation: CASSQDPGLAVRGTDTQYF. The chain links TRBV4-1 to TRBJ2-3, with 11 bases matching TRBD2. There are 19 residues in the CDR3. Germline V gene lookup returns CDR1 MGHRA and CDR2 YSYEKL. The V gene end was trimmed by 0 bases and the J gene end by 1 base; junction bases not matched to a gene: 9.

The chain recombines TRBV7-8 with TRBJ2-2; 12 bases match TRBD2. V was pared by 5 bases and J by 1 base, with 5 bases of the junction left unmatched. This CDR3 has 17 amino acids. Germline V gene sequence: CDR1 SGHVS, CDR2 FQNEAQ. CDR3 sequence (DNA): TGTGCCAGCAGCACCAGACTAGCGGGGGAGAACACCGGGGAGCTGTTTTTT. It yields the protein CASSTRLAGENTGELFF.

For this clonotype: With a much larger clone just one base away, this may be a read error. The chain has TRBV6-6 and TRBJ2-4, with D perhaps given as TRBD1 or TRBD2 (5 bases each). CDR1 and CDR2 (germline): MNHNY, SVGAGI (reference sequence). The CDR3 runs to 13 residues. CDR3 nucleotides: TGTGCCAGCACCCAGAGAGGGGTAAACAATCAGTACTTC. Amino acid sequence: CASTQRGVNNQYF.

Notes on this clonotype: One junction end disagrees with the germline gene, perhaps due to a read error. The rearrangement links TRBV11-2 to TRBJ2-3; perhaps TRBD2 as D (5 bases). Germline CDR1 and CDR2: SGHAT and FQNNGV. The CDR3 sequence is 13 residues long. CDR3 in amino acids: CASSLDSRDTQYF. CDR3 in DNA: TGTGCCAGCAGCTTAGATTCGAGGGATACACAGTATTTT.

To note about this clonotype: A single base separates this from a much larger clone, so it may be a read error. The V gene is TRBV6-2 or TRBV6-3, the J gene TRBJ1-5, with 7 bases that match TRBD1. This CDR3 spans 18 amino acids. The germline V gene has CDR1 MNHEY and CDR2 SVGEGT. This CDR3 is CTSSYRGNSAYSNQPQHF. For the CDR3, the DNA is TGTACCAGCAGTTACAGGGGTAACAGTGCCTATAGCAATCAGCCCCAGCATTTT.